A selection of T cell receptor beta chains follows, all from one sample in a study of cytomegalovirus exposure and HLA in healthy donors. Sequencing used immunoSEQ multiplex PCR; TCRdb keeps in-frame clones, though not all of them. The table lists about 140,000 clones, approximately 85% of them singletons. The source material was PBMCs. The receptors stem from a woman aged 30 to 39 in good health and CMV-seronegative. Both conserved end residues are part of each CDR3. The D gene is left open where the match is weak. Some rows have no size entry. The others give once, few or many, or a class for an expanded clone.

TGTGCCAGCAGCTTACTTGGGACAGGGACTAATGAAAAACTGTTTTTT,CASSLLGTGTNEKLFF,-,TRBJ1-4,TRBD1,TRBV7-9
TGCGCCAGCAGCCCGCATGGGACAGGGTCCCATGGCTACACCTTC,CASSPHGTGSHGYTF,-,TRBJ1-2,TRBD1,TRBV4-3
TGTGCCAGCTCGCCGACAGCTAGCTCCTACAATGAGCAGTTCTTC,CASSPTASSYNEQFF,-,TRBJ2-1,-,TRBV18
TGTGCCAGTAGATACCGGGGGGGCTCCACAGATACGCAGTATTTT,CASRYRGGSTDTQYF,few,TRBJ2-3,TRBD2,TRBV19
TGTGCCAGCAGCCAAGATGGGACTAGCGGGAGAGGGACCCAGTACTTC,CASSQDGTSGRGTQYF,-,TRBJ2-5,TRBD2,TRBV4-2
TGTGCCAGCAGCGTAGAGGGGGGGAGGGGGATTAATTCACCCCTCCACTTT,CASSVEGGRGINSPLHF,once,TRBJ1-6,-,TRBV9
TGTGCCAGCAGTGAATCCAGGGTGCCGGGGGAGCTGTTTTTT,CASSESRVPGELFF,once,TRBJ2-2,-,TRBV2
TGTGCCAGCGAAAGCCCCCGGGAAGGAGCTTTCTTT,CASESPREGAFF,-,TRBJ1-1,-,TRBV6-5
TGTGCCACCAGCAGTACTACCTTCAATTCACCCCTCCACTTT,CATSSTTFNSPLHF,-,TRBJ1-6,-,TRBV15
TGTGCCAGCAGCTTTACAGTCGGTGGAAACACCATATATTTT,CASSFTVGGNTIYF,once,TRBJ1-3,-,TRBV7-9
TGTGCCAGCACCATCCCGGTCAGGGGACCTGAAGCTTTCTTT,CASTIPVRGPEAFF,-,TRBJ1-1,-,TRBV28
TGTGCTAGTGCAAACCCAGGGTATAGCAATCAGCCCCAGCATTTT,CASANPGYSNQPQHF,-,TRBJ1-5,-,TRBV12-5
TGTGCCAGCAGCTCGGCAGAGGAGCAAGGCGTCTACAATGAGCAGTTCTTC,CASSSAEEQGVYNEQFF,-,TRBJ2-1,-,TRBV4-2
TGTGCCAGCTCCTCCCTTACGCAGTATTTT,CASSSLTQYF,once,TRBJ2-3,-,TRBV6-6